Listed below are T cell receptor beta chains from one sample, sequenced in a study of brain T cells in children with intractable seizures. Profiling relied on immunoSEQ multiplex PCR, and the TCRdb table lists in-frame clones only, not all of them. Here the sample spans 60,000 to 65,000 clones, approximately 94% being singletons. Specimen: peripheral blood, collected at surgery. The receptors were sampled from a boy younger than two with focal cortical dysplasia and intractable seizures. The CDR3 runs from the conserved cysteine through the conserved F or W. The order of the fields is clone size, J gene, D gene, V gene, CDR3 DNA, CDR3 protein. D genes are given only for firm matches. Size values are once, few and many counts, or a class for expanded clones, and some rows have none.

>once|TRBJ2-3|TRBD1|TRBV10-3
TGTGCCATCAGTCTCACGGGACAGGGGGCTTTCAGCGGTAGCACAGATACGCAGTATTTT
CAISLTGQGAFSGSTDTQYF
>.|TRBJ2-6|TRBD2|TRBV28
TGTGCCAGCAGCAAAGGGTTAGCGGGAGCTTTTGGGGCCAACGTCCTGACTTTC
CASSKGLAGAFGANVLTF
>.|TRBJ2-1|.|TRBV25-1
TGTGCCAGCAGTGAATACTTCAATGAGCAGTTCTTC
CASSEYFNEQFF
>.|TRBJ1-2|.|TRBV2
TGTGCCAGCAGTGAAAGTTTCGTTACCCGGGGCTACACCTTC
CASSESFVTRGYTF
>.|TRBJ2-5|.|TRBV7-9
TGTGCCAGCAGCGCAGACAGGTACCAAGAGACCCAGTACTTC
CASSADRYQETQYF
>.|TRBJ2-7|.|TRBV4-3
TGCGCCAGCAGCCAAGAAGACAGCTCCTACGAGCAGTACTTC
CASSQEDSSYEQYF
>once|TRBJ2-1|TRBD2|TRBV11-2
TGTGCCAGCAGCCCCACTAGCGGGAGTTTCTATGAGCAGTTCTTC
CASSPTSGSFYEQFF
>once|TRBJ2-1|TRBD1|TRBV11-2
TGTGCCAGCAGCTTAGGCGACAGGGCAAACAATGAGCAGTTCTTC
CASSLGDRANNEQFF
>.|TRBJ2-3|TRBD1|TRBV4-1
TGCGCCAGCAGCCCACAAGCACTCCGGGACAGGCGTACAGATACGCAGTATTTT
CASSPQALRDRRTDTQYF
>.|TRBJ2-7|.|TRBV7-9
TGTGCCAGCAGCCCCCGATCCGGGACCGGAACCTACGAGCAGTACTTC
CASSPRSGTGTYEQYF
>.|TRBJ1-1|TRBD1|TRBV4-2
TGTGCCAGCAGCCAGGTACAGGGGGGTGAAGCTTTCTTT
CASSQVQGGEAFF
>once|TRBJ1-2|.|TRBV4-1
TGCGCCAGCAGCCAAGATGGCCTCTATGGCTACACCTTC
CASSQDGLYGYTF
>once|TRBJ1-2|.|TRBV6-1
TGTGCCAGCAGTGAAAGGAGGCTCTATGGCTACACCTTC
CASSERRLYGYTF